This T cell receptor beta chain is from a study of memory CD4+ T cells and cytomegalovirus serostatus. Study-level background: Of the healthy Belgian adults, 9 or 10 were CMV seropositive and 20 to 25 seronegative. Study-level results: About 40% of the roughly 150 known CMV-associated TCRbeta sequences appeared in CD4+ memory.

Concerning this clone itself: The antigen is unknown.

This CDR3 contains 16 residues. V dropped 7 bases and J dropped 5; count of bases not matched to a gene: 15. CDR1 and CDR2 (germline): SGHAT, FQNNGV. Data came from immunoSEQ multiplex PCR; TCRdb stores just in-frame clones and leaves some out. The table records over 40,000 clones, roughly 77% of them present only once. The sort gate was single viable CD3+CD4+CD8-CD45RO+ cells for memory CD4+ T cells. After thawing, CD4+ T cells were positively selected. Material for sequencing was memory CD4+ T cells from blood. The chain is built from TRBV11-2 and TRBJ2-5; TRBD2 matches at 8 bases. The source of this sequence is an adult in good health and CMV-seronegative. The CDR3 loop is CASTREGQGGRETQYF. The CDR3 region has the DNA TGTGCCAGCACCCGGGAGGGGCAGGGCGGAAGGGAGACCCAGTACTTC.